This T cell receptor beta chain was sequenced in a study of shared clonotypes between healthy human individuals. This CDR3 comprises 21 residues. Germline V lookup: CDR1 SGHVS, CDR2 FQNEAQ. V lost 3 bases, J lost 4 bases, and 19 bases stayed unmatched. The study's findings and limits: Only blood was sampled; tissue repertoires likely differ.

CD45RO-negative, CCR7-selected cells formed the naive CD8 fraction, which excluded terminally differentiated effector memory CD45RA+ cells. It was across several immunoSEQ plates that each subset's genomic DNA was evenly split. The table came from immunoSEQ multiplex PCR; TCRdb's copy has only in-frame clones and leaves some out. Here the sample spans 2 million to 2.5 million clones, approximately 94% being singletons. To note about this clone: The target antigen is unknown.

This clonotype was obtained from a man younger than 30 in good health. Some clones in this sample may be carry-over from other donors' samples. Sequencing was done on a sample of naive CD8+ T cells from PBMCs. The J gene is TRBJ2-1, the V gene TRBV7-8; 12 bases map to TRBD1. The CDR3 spells CASSFPAVGQGARSYYNEQFF. The CDR3 nucleotides read TGTGCCAGCAGCTTCCCAGCTGTGGGACAGGGGGCCCGATCCTATTACAATGAGCAGTTCTTC.